The present entry profiles one T cell receptor (beta chain) with its context. The antigen remains unidentified. A read error may explain this, as a much larger clone is one base away. The template, 500 ng total RNA, yielded TCR beta cDNA made with a constant-region primer. It was through three nested multiplex PCR rounds of slightly modified ARM-PCR that TCR beta libraries arose. Each of the first two PCR rounds ran approximately 10 cycles with TRBV1-TRBV30 forward and C-beta reverse primers. TCRdb redid the calling of the multiplex PCR reads with MiXCR, one entry per CDR3 protein. The table shows some 40,000 distinct CDR3 sequences, with 75% occurring only once. This specimen belongs to a study of tumor-infiltrating lymphocytes in primary liver carcinoma. Whole-study context: Male and female patients aged 30 to 69 years made up the cohort.

The CDR3 runs 14 residues. Germline-derived CDR1 and CDR2 are SGHRS and YFSETQ. Unsorted bulk tissue (roughly 19-31 mg) underwent RNA and DNA co-extraction. General observations from the study: Among the pair types, tumor region pairs showed more overlap than tumor-adjacent and tumor-blood pairs.

The source material was tumor-adjacent normal liver tissue. The rearrangement joins TRBV5-1 to TRBJ2-2; no definite D call. The receptor was derived from a man aged 40-50 years with primary liver carcinoma and hepatitis B virus infection. Here the CDR3 DNA reads TGCGTCAGCAGCTTGGAACGGAACACCGGGGAGCTGTTTTTT. Amino acids: CVSSLERNTGELFF.